Shown below are 6 T cell receptor beta chains from a single sample sequenced in a study of T cell repertoires in cytomegalovirus infection. TCRdb redid the calling of the reads with MiXCR, one entry per CDR3 protein. The sample has some 180,000 distinct CDR3 sequences, about a sixth seen once; the top ten hold 20% to 25%. The sequencing input was CD8+ T cells from PBMCs. Receptors were obtained from a human donor in good health (CMV status not recorded). Some clones in this sample may be carry-over from other donors' samples.

This clonotype was observed at least ten times. The V call is TRBV7-8, the J call TRBJ2-1, with TRBD2 identical over 14 bases. J was trimmed by 6 bases and V by 5 bases; bases with no gene match: 3. The germline V gene has CDR1 SGHVS and CDR2 FQNEAQ. The CDR3 covers 15 residues. CDR3 sequence (DNA): TGTGCCAGCAGCCCCGGGACTAGCGGGGGCAATGAGCAGTTCTTC. The encoded protein is CASSPGTSGGNEQFF.

This chain joins TRBV7-2 and TRBJ2-3; 8 nucleotides match TRBD1. J gave up 1 base and V 5 bases, and 5 bases lay outside the gene matches. This CDR3 has 15 residues. Germline CDR1 reads SGHTA; CDR2 reads FQGNSA. This chain's CDR3 is CASSHGQGGTDTQYF. CDR3 DNA sequence: TGTGCCAGCAGCCACGGACAGGGCGGCACAGATACGCAGTATTTT.

This clonotype was counted a few times. J is TRBJ2-7 and V is TRBV24-1; TRBD1 agrees at 9 bases. The CDR3 loop spans 14 amino acids. Germline CDR1 and CDR2: KGHDR and SFDVKD. V dropped 5 bases and J dropped 2; count of bases not matched to a gene: 3. The CDR3 spells CATSVGQGPYEQYF. The CDR3 nucleotides read TGTGCCACCAGTGTGGGACAGGGACCCTACGAGCAGTACTTC.

This clonotype was detected only a few times. This chain links TRBV10-3 with TRBJ2-1; D is tentatively TRBD1 or TRBD2 (7 bases each). The V and J ends lost 0 bases and 4 bases respectively, with 13 bases between them. Per germline, CDR1 ENHRY and CDR2 SYGVKD. CDR3 length: 16 residues. CDR3 region: CAISESWEGQYNEQFF. In nucleotides, the CDR3 is TGTGCCATCAGTGAGTCATGGGAGGGACAGTACAATGAGCAGTTCTTC.

The chain joins TRBV6-5 to TRBJ2-3; TRBD2 matches 7 bases. Germline V lookup: CDR1 MNHEY, CDR2 SVGAGI. The CDR3 runs 12 residues. V shed 8 bases and J 3 bases; nucleotides not matched to a gene: 2. The CDR3 coding sequence is TGTGCCAGCGGGGGGGTGACAGATACGCAGTATTTT. It encodes CASGGVTDTQYF.

The chain couples TRBV6-1 to TRBJ1-5, with unresolved D. The CDR3 contains 14 residues. Trimming removed 2 bases at V and 1 base at J, with 6 bases between. Germline CDR1 reads MNHNS; CDR2 reads SASEGT. The DNA for the CDR3 is TGTGCCAGCAGTGAATTGGGGAGCAATCAGCCCCAGCATTTT. Protein: CASSELGSNQPQHF.